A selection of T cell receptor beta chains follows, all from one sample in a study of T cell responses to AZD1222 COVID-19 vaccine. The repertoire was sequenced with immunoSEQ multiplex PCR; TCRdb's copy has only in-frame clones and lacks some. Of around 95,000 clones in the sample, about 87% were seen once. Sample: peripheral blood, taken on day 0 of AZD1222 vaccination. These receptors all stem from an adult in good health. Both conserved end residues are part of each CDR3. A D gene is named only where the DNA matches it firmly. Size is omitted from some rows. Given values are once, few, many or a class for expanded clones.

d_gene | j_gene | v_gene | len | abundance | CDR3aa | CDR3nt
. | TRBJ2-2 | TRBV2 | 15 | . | CASSPDRTNTGELFF | TGTGCCAGCAGCCCGGACAGAACGAACACCGGGGAGCTGTTTTTT
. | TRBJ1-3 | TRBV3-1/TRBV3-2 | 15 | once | CASSQVTGTGNTIYF | TGTGCCAGCAGCCAAGTCACTGGGACTGGAAACACCATATATTTT
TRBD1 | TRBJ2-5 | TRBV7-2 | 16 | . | CASSLAPGQGQETQYF | TGTGCCAGCAGCTTAGCGCCCGGACAGGGGCAAGAGACCCAGTACTTC
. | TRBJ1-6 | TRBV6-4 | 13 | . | CASSDGENSPLHF | TGTGCCAGCAGTGACGGAGAGAATTCACCCCTCCACTTT
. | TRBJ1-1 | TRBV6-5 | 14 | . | CASRRGQTNTEAFF | TGTGCCAGCAGGAGAGGGCAGACGAACACTGAAGCTTTCTTT
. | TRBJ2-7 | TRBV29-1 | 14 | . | CSVRITVDSYEQYF | TGCAGCGTTCGTATTACAGTGGATTCCTACGAGCAGTACTTC
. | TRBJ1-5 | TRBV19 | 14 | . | CASNGGQRNQPQHF | TGTGCCAGTAATGGAGGGCAGCGCAATCAGCCCCAGCATTTT
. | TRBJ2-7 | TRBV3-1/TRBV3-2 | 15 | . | CASSQRGTETYEQYF | TGTGCCAGCAGCCAACGAGGGACGGAAACCTACGAGCAGTACTTC
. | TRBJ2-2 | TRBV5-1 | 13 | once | CASSLGSTGELFF | TGCGCCAGCAGCTTGGGCAGCACCGGGGAGCTGTTTTTT
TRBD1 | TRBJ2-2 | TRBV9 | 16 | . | CASSVRDRGSPGELFF | TGTGCCAGCAGCGTCCGGGACAGGGGGTCCCCCGGGGAGCTGTTTTTT
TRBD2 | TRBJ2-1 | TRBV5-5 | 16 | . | CASSFSGVDSYNEQFF | TGTGCCAGCAGCTTTAGCGGGGTAGATTCCTACAATGAGCAGTTCTTC
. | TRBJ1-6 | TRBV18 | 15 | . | CASSPFSALNSPLHF | TGTGCCAGCTCACCCTTCAGCGCCCTTAATTCACCCCTCCACTTT
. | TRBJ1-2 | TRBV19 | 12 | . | CASRGPAYGYTF | TGTGCCAGTAGGGGTCCTGCCTATGGCTACACCTTC
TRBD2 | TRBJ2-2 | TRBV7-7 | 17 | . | CASSSSAGLAVAGELFF | TGTGCCAGCAGCTCGTCTGCGGGACTAGCGGTCGCCGGGGAGCTGTTTTTT
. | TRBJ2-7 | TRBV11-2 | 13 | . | CASSDSYSYEQYF | TGTGCCAGCAGCGACAGCTACTCCTACGAGCAGTACTTC
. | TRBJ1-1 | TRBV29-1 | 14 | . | CSVGFTLRGTEAFF | TGCAGCGTGGGCTTCACTCTTAGGGGGACTGAAGCTTTCTTT
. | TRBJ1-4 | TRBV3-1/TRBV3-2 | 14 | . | CASSQATTNEKLFF | TGTGCCAGCAGCCAGGCTACAACTAATGAAAAACTGTTTTTT
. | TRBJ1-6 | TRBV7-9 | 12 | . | CASSLIDSPLHF | TGTGCCAGCAGCTTGATAGATTCACCCCTCCACTTT
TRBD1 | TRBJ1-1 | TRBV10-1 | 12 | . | CASSAPTGEAFF | TGCGCCAGCAGTGCCCCGACAGGGGAAGCTTTCTTT
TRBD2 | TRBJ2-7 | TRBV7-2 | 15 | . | CASSLGVGGYYEQYF | TGTGCCAGCAGCTTAGGAGTCGGGGGGTACTACGAGCAGTACTTC
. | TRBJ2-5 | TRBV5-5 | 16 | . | CASNPGTAPREETQYF | TGTGCCAGCAACCCCGGGACCGCACCTCGAGAAGAGACCCAGTACTTC
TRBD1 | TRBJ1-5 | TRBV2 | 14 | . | CASSLRQGNQPQHF | TGTGCCAGCAGTCTACGACAGGGTAATCAGCCCCAGCATTTT
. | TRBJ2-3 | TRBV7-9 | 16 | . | CASSLESGKSTDTQYF | TGTGCCAGCAGCTTAGAATCAGGAAAAAGCACAGATACGCAGTATTTT
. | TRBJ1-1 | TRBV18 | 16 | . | CASSPGIRSPNTEAFF | TGTGCCAGCTCACCAGGGATTCGCAGCCCGAACACTGAAGCTTTCTTT
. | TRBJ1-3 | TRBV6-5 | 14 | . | CASTEIGAGNTIYF | TGTGCCAGCACCGAAATCGGGGCTGGAAACACCATATATTTT
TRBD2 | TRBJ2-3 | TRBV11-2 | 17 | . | CASSQIGLAGGGDTQYF | TGTGCCAGCAGCCAGATTGGACTAGCGGGAGGGGGGGATACGCAGTATTTT
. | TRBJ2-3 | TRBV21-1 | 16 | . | CASSICRDRRADTQYF | TGTGCCAGCAGCATATGCCGGGACAGGCGCGCAGATACGCAGTATTTT
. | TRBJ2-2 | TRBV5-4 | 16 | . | CASSRDTSTNTGELFF | TGTGCCAGCAGCCGCGACACCTCGACTAACACCGGGGAGCTGTTTTTT
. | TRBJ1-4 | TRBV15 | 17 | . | CATSRDPVFATNEKLFF | TGTGCCACCAGCAGAGATCCAGTATTTGCAACTAATGAAAAACTGTTTTTT
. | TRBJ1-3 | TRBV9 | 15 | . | CASSVGTLRGNTIYF | TGTGCCAGCAGCGTTGGGACCCTAAGGGGAAACACCATATATTTT
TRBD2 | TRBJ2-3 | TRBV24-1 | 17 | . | CATSAASGSGGTDTQYF | TGTGCCACCAGTGCGGCTAGCGGGAGCGGGGGCACAGATACGCAGTATTTT
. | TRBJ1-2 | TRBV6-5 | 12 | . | CASSFGQSGYTF | TGTGCCAGCAGTTTCGGACAGTCGGGCTACACCTTC
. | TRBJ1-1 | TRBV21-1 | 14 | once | CASGKSTGPLGAFF | TGTGCCAGCGGGAAGTCTACAGGCCCCCTTGGAGCTTTCTTT
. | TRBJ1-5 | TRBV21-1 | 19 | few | CASSNPTGCGARQGQPQHF | TGTGCCAGCAGCAATCCCACCGGGTGTGGGGCGCGTCAGGGGCAGCCCCAGCATTTT
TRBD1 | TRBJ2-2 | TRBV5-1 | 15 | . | CASSLGGGPTGELFF | TGCGCCAGCAGCTTGGGAGGGGGCCCTACCGGGGAGCTGTTTTTT
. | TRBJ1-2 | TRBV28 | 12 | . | CASSLYNYGYTF | TGTGCCAGCAGTTTATATAACTATGGCTACACCTTC
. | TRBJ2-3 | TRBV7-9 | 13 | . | CASSSPTGDTQYF | TGTGCCAGCAGCTCGCCGACAGGCGATACGCAGTATTTT
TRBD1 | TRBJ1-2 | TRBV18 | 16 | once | CASSTNGVEGAFGYTF | TGTGCCAGCTCCACCAACGGGGTGGAGGGGGCTTTTGGCTACACCTTC
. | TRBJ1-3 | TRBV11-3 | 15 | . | CASSYQAAEGNTIYF | TGTGCCAGCAGCTACCAGGCGGCTGAGGGAAACACCATATATTTT
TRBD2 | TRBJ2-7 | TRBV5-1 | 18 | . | CASSVLGLAGGLGNEQYF | TGCGCCAGCAGCGTTCTGGGACTAGCGGGAGGCCTTGGGAACGAGCAGTACTTC
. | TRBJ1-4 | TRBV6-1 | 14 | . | CASSDPPLKMVLFF | TGTGCCAGCAGTGACCCACCCCTCAAAATGGTTCTGTTTTTT
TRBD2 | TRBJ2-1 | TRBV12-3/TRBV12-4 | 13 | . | CASEAGTNNEQFF | TGTGCCAGCGAGGCCGGGACTAACAATGAGCAGTTCTTC
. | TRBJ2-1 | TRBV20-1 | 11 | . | CSASGDNEQFF | TGCAGTGCTAGCGGGGACAATGAGCAGTTCTTC
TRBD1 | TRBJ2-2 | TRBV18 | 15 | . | CASSPGTVMAGELFF | TGTGCCAGCTCACCGGGGACAGTAATGGCCGGTGAGCTGTTTTTT
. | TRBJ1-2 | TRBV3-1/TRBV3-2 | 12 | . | CASSQQGYGYTF | TGTGCCAGCAGCCAACAGGGTTATGGCTACACCTTC
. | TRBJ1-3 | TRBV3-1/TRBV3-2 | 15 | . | CASSHRSRAGNTIYF | TGTGCCAGCAGCCATAGGTCCCGGGCTGGAAACACCATATATTTT
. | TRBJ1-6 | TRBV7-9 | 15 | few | CASSLANPENSPLHF | TGTGCCAGCAGCTTAGCGAACCCAGAGAATTCACCCCTCCACTTT
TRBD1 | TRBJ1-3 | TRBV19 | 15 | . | CASIGTAVSGNTIYF | TGTGCCAGTATTGGGACAGCAGTCTCTGGAAACACCATATATTTT
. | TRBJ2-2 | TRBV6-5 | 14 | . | CASSWTRNTGELFF | TGTGCCAGCAGCTGGACAAGAAACACCGGGGAGCTGTTTTTT
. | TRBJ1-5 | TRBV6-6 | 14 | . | CASSYSGGDQPQHF | TGTGCCAGCAGTTACTCAGGGGGAGATCAGCCCCAGCATTTT
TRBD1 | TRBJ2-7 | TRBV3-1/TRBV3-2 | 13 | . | CASRDQGEYEQYF | TGTGCCAGCAGAGATCAGGGGGAATACGAGCAGTACTTC
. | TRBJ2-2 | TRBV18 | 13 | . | CASSPEITGELFF | TGTGCCAGCTCACCCGAGATCACCGGGGAGCTGTTTTTT
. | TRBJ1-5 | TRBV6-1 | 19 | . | CASSGVWMAGEVKIKPQHF | TGTGCCAGCAGTGGGGTATGGATGGCAGGTGAGGTGAAGATCAAGCCCCAGCATTTT
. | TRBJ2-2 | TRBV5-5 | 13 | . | CASSLVGGGELFF | TGTGCCAGCAGCTTGGTCGGTGGTGGGGAGCTGTTTTTT
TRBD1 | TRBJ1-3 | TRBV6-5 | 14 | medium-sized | CASRGTGAGNTIYF | TGTGCCAGCAGGGGAACAGGGGCTGGAAACACCATATATTTT
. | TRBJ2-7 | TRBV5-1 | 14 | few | CASSPLVGSDEQYF | TGCGCCAGCAGCCCTCTCGTTGGTAGCGACGAGCAGTACTTC
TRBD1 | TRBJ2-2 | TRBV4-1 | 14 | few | CASRQGANTGELFF | TGCGCCAGCAGGCAGGGGGCGAACACCGGGGAGCTGTTTTTT
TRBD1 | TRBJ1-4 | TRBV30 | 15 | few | CAWDTRQGKNEKLFF | TGTGCCTGGGATACTCGACAGGGGAAGAATGAAAAACTGTTTTTT